This entry lists 25 T cell receptor beta chains sequenced from one sample in a study of regulatory T cells in long-lasting Graves disease. Indicated time point: persistent/refractory GD, antithyroid drugs over 5 years with positive TRAb. The TCR library was made from RNA extracted from PBMCs. To make TCR beta libraries, researchers used iRepertoire HTBI primers and Arm-PCR of CDR3 regions. TCRdb used MiXCR to reprocess the multiplex PCR reads, holding one entry per CDR3 protein. The data show 650,000 to 700,000 distinct CDR3 sequences, around 30% seen once. The sample was peripheral blood mononuclear cells (PBMCs), taken when the disease was refractory, from a patient treated with antithyroid drugs. These receptors were collected from a female donor with Graves disease.

This clonotype was observed a few times. The V gene is TRBV30, the J gene TRBJ1-5; a possible D gene is TRBD1 (5 bases). V gave up 2 bases and J gave up 9 bases, with 17 bases separating them. The CDR3 sequence is 14 residues long. Per the germline V gene, CDR1 is GTSNPN and CDR2 is SVGIG (reference sequence). CDR3 nucleotide sequence: TGTGCCTGGAGTCCAGACCGGTGGAGGGGGCCCCAGCATTTT. Its protein is CAWSPDRWRGPQHF.

There are many counts of this clonotype. The rearrangement joins TRBV2 to TRBJ1-1, with D uncertain. CDR1 and CDR2 from the germline V gene are SNHLY and FYNNEI. This CDR3 contains 13 residues. The V end lost 4 bases, the J end lost 4 bases, and 10 bases lay between the germline ends. The DNA for the CDR3 is TGTGCCAGCAGTGTCGTACTGGGCACTGAAGCTTTCTTT. As protein: CASSVVLGTEAFF.

This clonotype appeared a single time. Germline is not matched at one junction end, which may reflect a read error. This chain links TRBV2 with TRBJ1-1, with D unclear. Germline V gene data show CDR1 as SNHLY and CDR2 as FYNNEI. There are 14 residues in the CDR3. CDR3 sequence: CASSEGREVTETFF. The CDR3 DNA reads as TGTGCCAGCAGTGAAGGGCGGGAGGTCACTGAAACTTTCTTT.

The chain recombines TRBV7-8 with TRBJ1-2, with D unclear. The CDR3 is made up of 17 amino acids. Germline V gene lookup returns CDR1 SGHVS and CDR2 FQNEAQ. Trimming removed 1 base at V and 2 bases at J, with 17 bases between. CDR3 residues: CASSLGSPRTSNYGYTF. CDR3 coding DNA: TGTGCCAGCAGCTTAGGATCCCCGCGGACGTCGAACTATGGCTACACCTTC.

This chain joins TRBV20-1 and TRBJ1-3; tentatively, D is TRBD1 (5 bases). This CDR3 has 18 amino acids. CDR1 and CDR2 from the germline V gene are DFQATT and SNEGSKA (reference sequence). The V end was cut by 0 bases, the J end by 1 base, with 19 bases between. CDR3 protein: CSARDGAATEFSGNTIYF. CDR3 nucleotide sequence: TGCAGTGCTAGAGATGGGGCGGCGACCGAATTTTCTGGAAACACCATATATTTT.

This clonotype was detected ten times or more. As DNA, the CDR3 is TGTGCCAGCAGCCCCTCGATGAACACTGAAGCTTTCTTT. This sequence encodes CASSPSMNTEAFF. J is TRBJ1-1 and V is TRBV11-3, with unresolved D. V was shortened by 5 bases and J by 0 bases, with 7 bases between the two germline ends. Germline CDR1 SGHNT, CDR2 YENEEA. The CDR3 spans 13 residues.

This clonotype was observed at least ten times. V and J are TRBV28 and TRBJ1-1, with D unresolved. The CDR3 totals 10 residues. V was clipped by 9 bases and J by 0 bases, with 2 bases between them. Germline lookup yields CDR1 MDHEN and CDR2 SYDVKM. CDR3 nucleotides: TGTGCCAGTATGAACACTGAAGCTTTCTTT. This gives the protein CASMNTEAFF. Full variable domain (outside the CDR3, taken from reference TRBV28 and TRBJ1-1): DVKVTQSSRYLVKRTGEKVFLECVQDMDHENMFWYRQDPGLGLRLIYFSYDVKMKEKGDIPEGYSVSREKKERFSLILESASTNQTSMYLCASMNTEAFFGQGTRLTVV.

Notes on this clonotype: One junction end disagrees with the germline gene, perhaps due to a read error. V gene TRBV9 combines with J gene TRBJ2-7, with 9 bases that match TRBD2. This CDR3 is 15 amino acids long. Germline CDR1 reads SGDLS; CDR2 reads YYNGEE. The CDR3, as DNA: TGTGCCAACAGCCGGACTAGCGTCAGCTCCTACGAGCAGTACTTC. Protein: CANSRTSVSSYEQYF.

V and J are TRBV2 and TRBJ1-1, with D hard to call. Trimming stripped 7 bases from V and 3 bases from J, with 12 bases between. From germline, CDR1 is SNHLY and CDR2 FYNNEI. The CDR3 extends over 13 amino acids. The CDR3 DNA sequence: TGTGCCAGCACCTCCACCCGAGACACTGAAGCTTTCTTT. Translating gives CASTSTRDTEAFF. The full variable domain, in which reference TRBV2 and TRBJ1-1 provide the parts outside the CDR3, is EPEVTQTPSHQVTQMGQEVILRCVPISNHLYFYWYRQILGQKVEFLVSFYNNEISEKSEIFDDQFSVERPDGSNFTLKIRSTKLEDSAMYFCASTSTRDTEAFFGQGTRLTVV.

In its sample, this clonotype was seen once. The rearrangement joins TRBV7-2 to TRBJ2-1; D might be TRBD1 or TRBD2, each matching 5 bases. This CDR3 contains 15 residues. The V end was cut by 3 bases, the J end by 2 bases, with 11 bases between. Per the germline V gene, CDR1 is SGHTA and CDR2 is FQGNSA. The CDR3: CASSFSQGPYNEQFF. Here the CDR3 DNA reads TGTGCCAGCAGCTTCAGCCAGGGACCCTACAATGAGCAGTTCTTC.

This clonotype was recorded only once. The genes are TRBV19 and TRBJ2-7, with 7 bases matching TRBD2. CDR1 is LNHDA and CDR2 is SQIVND in the germline V gene (reference sequence). The CDR3 loop spans 11 amino acids. For the CDR3, the DNA is TGTGCAAGCGGGGCCACCTACGAGCAGTACTTC. This encodes CASGATYEQYF.

The chain carries TRBV28 and TRBJ2-3; D unresolved. Germline lookup yields CDR1 MDHEN and CDR2 SYDVKM. With 2 bases removed from V and 6 bases from J, the gap between germline ends came to 6 bases. CDR3 length: 12 residues. The CDR3 is CASSLRRDTQYF. The CDR3 region has the DNA TGTGCCAGCAGTTTACGTCGGGATACGCAGTATTTT.

This clonotype was picked up a small number of times. This chain links TRBV29-1 with TRBJ2-4; 7 bases fit TRBD2. Trimming at V came to 4 bases and at J to 1 base, leaving 7 bases not matched to a gene. The germline V gene encodes CDR1 SQVTM and CDR2 ANQGSEA. The CDR3 extends over 15 amino acids. Here the CDR3 DNA reads TGCAGCGTTGGGGGGGGAGTCCGGGCCAAAAACATTCAGTACTTC. Its translation is CSVGGGVRAKNIQYF.

This clonotype has a handful of counts. The chain uses TRBV7-3 and TRBJ1-1, with a tentative D call TRBD1 (6 bases). The CDR3 consists of 14 residues. V lost 4 bases to trimming and J lost 4 bases, with 13 bases between them. Germline lookup yields CDR1 SGHTA and CDR2 FQGTGA. CDR3 bases: TGTGCCAGCAGCTCTTCGGGGGGCGGCACTGAAGCTTTCTTT. Translation gives CASSSSGGGTEAFF.

This clonotype has just a few counts. V is TRBV28 and J is TRBJ1-1; 9 nucleotides align to TRBD1. V shed 6 bases, J shed 6 bases, and the junction held 11 bases outside the gene matches. The CDR3 is 15 residues long. Germline CDR1 reads MDHEN; CDR2 reads SYDVKM. DNA of the CDR3: TGTGCCAGCAGCTCGGCGGGACAGGGCCGGTCTGAAGCTTTCTTT. This gives the protein CASSSAGQGRSEAFF.

The chain is built from TRBV28 and TRBJ1-2, with D unclear. Trimming shortened V by 5 bases and J by 2 bases, and 18 bases separated the two germline ends. Germline CDR1 MDHEN, CDR2 SYDVKM. The CDR3 has 16 residues. The CDR3: CASSERSGLRNYGYTF. Written as DNA, the CDR3 is TGTGCCAGCAGTGAAAGATCAGGTTTAAGAAACTATGGCTACACCTTC.

This sequence joins TRBV6-1 and TRBJ2-2; 10 positions match TRBD2. The CDR3 loop spans 18 amino acids. The J segment lost 0 bases and the V segment lost 8 bases, leaving 12 bases of the junction unmatched. The V gene's germline CDR1 is MNHNS and CDR2 SASEGT. CDR3 protein: CASGARWTSGPNTGELFF. The CDR3 DNA reads TGTGCCAGCGGTGCCAGATGGACTAGCGGCCCGAACACCGGGGAGCTGTTTTTT.

The rearrangement joins TRBV10-3 to TRBJ1-2, with D possibly being TRBD1 (5 bases). The CDR3 covers 16 residues. Germline assignment: CDR1 ENHRY and CDR2 SYGVKD. Trimming pared 3 bases from V and 3 bases from J, leaving 17 bases between. This chain's CDR3 is CAISDLLQELYYGYTF. The CDR3 bases are TGTGCCATCAGTGATTTACTACAGGAACTATACTATGGCTACACCTTC.

This clonotype was seen just once. The CDR3 loop reads CASSLGTGVKDYTF. As DNA, the CDR3 is TGTGCCAGCAGCCTTGGGACAGGGGTAAAGGACTACACCTTC. This chain links TRBV7-9 with TRBJ1-2; 10 bases are a match to TRBD1. CDR3 length: 14 residues. V trimming: 5 bases; J trimming: 10 bases; junction bases outside the gene matches: 10. Germline assignment: CDR1 SEHNR and CDR2 FQNEAQ (reference sequence).

The genes are TRBV20-1 and TRBJ1-6; no clear D. V was shortened by 6 bases and J by 9 bases, with 18 bases between the two germline ends. This CDR3 spans 14 amino acids. In germline, CDR1 is DFQATT, CDR2 SNEGSKA (reference sequence). The CDR3 region has the DNA TGCAGTGCGACTGACCCTTCGATGAGTTCACCCCTCCACTTT. Amino acids: CSATDPSMSSPLHF.

This clonotype has only a few counts. V and J are TRBV20-1 and TRBJ2-4; perhaps TRBD2 as D (6 bases). The CDR3 is 13 residues long. CDR1 DFQATT and CDR2 SNEGSKA come from the germline V gene (reference sequence). V lost 6 bases and J 9 bases, leaving 18 bases between the germline ends. CDR3 residues: CSAAGRDVGIQYF. The CDR3 DNA sequence: TGCAGTGCAGCGGGCAGGGACGTCGGCATTCAGTACTTC.

The V gene is TRBV2, the J gene TRBJ1-1; D gene ambiguous. Germline V lookup: CDR1 SNHLY, CDR2 FYNNEI. The CDR3 runs 15 residues. V was cut by 4 bases and J by 0 bases, with 12 bases left in between. In nucleotides, the CDR3 is TGTGCCAGCAGTGCGGACCAAGTTATGAACACTGAAGCTTTCTTT. It encodes CASSADQVMNTEAFF.

The genes are TRBV5-1 and TRBJ2-1; TRBD1 aligns across 7 bases. The CDR3 sequence is 13 residues long. V was pared by 7 bases and J by 5 bases, with 6 bases of the junction left unmatched. Germline values: CDR1 SGHRS, CDR2 YFSETQ. DNA for the CDR3: TGCGCCAGCCACGCAACAGGGGACAATGAGCAGTTCTTC. This translates into CASHATGDNEQFF.

The V gene is TRBV18, the J gene TRBJ1-2; 8 nucleotides line up with TRBD1. J gave up 13 bases and V 5 bases, and 12 bases lay outside the gene matches. The CDR3 spans 13 residues. CDR1 is KGHSH, CDR2 LQKENI, per germline. CDR3: CASSTGGPGSVTF. The CDR3 DNA is TGTGCCAGCTCAACAGGGGGACCCGGCTCTGTCACCTTC.

This clonotype was observed a handful of times. V gene TRBV6-1 combines with J gene TRBJ2-7; D not certain. V lost 6 bases and J 0 bases, leaving 15 bases between the germline ends. The CDR3 is made up of 15 amino acids. CDR1 is MNHNS, CDR2 SASEGT, per germline. This chain's CDR3 is CASRDPGGRSYEQYF. CDR3 coding DNA: TGTGCCAGCAGGGACCCAGGTGGGCGCTCCTACGAGCAGTACTTC.